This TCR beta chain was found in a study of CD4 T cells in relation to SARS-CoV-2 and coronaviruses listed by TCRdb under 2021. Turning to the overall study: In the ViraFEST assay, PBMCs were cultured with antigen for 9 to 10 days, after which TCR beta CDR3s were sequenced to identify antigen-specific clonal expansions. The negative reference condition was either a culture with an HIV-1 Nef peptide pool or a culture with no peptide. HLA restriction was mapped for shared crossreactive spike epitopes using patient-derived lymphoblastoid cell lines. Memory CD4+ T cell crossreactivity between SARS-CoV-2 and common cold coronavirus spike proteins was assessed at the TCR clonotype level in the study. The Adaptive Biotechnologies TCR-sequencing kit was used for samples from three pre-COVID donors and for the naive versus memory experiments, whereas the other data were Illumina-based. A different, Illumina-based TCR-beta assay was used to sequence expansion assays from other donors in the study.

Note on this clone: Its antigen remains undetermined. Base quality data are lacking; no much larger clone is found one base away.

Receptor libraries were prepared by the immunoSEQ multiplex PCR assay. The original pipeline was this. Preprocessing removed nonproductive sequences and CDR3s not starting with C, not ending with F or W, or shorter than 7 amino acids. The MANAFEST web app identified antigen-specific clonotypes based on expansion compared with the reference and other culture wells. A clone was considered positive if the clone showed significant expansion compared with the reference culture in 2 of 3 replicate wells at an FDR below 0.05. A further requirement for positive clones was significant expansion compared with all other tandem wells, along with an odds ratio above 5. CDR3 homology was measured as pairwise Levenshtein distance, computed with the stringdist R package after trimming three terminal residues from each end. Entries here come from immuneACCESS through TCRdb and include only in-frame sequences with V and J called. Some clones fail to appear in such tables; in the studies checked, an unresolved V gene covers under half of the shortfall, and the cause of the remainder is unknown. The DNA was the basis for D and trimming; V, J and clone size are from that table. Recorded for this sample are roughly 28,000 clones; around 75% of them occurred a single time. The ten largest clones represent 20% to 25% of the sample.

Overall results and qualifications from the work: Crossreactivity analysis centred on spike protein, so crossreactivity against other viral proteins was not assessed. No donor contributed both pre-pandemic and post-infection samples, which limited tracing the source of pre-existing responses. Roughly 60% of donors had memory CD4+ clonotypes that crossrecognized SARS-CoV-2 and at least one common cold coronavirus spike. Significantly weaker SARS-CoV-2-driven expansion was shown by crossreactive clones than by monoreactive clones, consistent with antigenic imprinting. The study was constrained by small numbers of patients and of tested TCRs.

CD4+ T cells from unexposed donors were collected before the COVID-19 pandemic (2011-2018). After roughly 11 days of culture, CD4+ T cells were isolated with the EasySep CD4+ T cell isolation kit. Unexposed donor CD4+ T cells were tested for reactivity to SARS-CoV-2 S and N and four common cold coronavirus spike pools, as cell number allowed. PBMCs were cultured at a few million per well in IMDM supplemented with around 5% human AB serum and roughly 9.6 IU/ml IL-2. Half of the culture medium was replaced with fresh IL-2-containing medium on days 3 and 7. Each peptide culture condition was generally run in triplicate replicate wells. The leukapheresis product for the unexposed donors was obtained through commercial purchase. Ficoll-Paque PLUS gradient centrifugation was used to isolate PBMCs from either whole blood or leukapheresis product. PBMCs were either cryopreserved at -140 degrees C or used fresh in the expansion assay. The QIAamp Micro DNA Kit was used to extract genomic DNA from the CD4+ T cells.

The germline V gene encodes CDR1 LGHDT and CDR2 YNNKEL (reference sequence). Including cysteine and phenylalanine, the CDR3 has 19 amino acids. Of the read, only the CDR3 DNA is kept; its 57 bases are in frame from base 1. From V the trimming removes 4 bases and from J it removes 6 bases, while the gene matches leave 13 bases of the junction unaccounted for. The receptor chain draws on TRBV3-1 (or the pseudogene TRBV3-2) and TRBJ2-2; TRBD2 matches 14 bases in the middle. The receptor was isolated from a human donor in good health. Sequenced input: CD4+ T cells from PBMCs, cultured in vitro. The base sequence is TGTGCCAGCAGCCCGTATTCGGGACTAGCGGGAGAATGGGCCGGGGAGCTGTTTTTT. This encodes CASSPYSGLAGEWAGELFF.